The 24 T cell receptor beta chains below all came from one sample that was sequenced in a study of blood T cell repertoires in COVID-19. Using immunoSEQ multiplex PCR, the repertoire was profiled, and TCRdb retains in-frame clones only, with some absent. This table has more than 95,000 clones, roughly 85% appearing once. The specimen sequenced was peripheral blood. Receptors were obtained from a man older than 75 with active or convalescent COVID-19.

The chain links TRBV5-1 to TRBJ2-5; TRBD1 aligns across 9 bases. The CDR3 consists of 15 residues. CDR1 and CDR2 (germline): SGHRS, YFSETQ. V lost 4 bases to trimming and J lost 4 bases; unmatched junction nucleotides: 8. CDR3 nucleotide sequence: TGCGCCAGCAGCCTACAGGGGGCTATAGGAGAGACCCAGTACTTC. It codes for CASSLQGAIGETQYF. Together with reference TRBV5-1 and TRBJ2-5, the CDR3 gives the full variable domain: KAGVTQTPRYLIKTRGQQVTLSCSPISGHRSVSWYQQTPGQGLQFLFEYFSETQRNKGNFPGRFSGRQFSNSRSEMNVSTLELGDSALYLCASSLQGAIGETQYFGPGTRLLVL.

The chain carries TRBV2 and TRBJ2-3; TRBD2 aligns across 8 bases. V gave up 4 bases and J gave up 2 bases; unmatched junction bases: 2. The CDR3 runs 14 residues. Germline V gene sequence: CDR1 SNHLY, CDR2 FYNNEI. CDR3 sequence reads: CASSGLATTDTQYF. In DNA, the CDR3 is TGTGCCAGCAGTGGACTAGCGACCACAGATACGCAGTATTTT.

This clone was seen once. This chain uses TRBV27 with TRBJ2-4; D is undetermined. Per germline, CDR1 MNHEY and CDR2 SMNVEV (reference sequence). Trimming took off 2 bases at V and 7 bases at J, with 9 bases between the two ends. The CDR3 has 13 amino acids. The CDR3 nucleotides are TGTGCCAGCAGTTTAATGGTCGGGAACATTCAGTACTTC. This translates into CASSLMVGNIQYF.

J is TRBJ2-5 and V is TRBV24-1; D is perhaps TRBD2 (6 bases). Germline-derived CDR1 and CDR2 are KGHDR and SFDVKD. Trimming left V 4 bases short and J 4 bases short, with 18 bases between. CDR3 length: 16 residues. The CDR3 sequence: CATSEHLTGEGETQYF. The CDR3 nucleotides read TGTGCCACCAGTGAACACCTAACGGGGGAAGGAGAGACCCAGTACTTC.

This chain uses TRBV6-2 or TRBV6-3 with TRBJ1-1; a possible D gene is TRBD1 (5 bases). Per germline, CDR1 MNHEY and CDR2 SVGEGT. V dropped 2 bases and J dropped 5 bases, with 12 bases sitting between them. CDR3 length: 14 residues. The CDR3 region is CASSYGGGGTEAFF. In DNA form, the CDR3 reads TGTGCCAGCAGTTACGGTGGGGGGGGAACTGAAGCTTTCTTT.

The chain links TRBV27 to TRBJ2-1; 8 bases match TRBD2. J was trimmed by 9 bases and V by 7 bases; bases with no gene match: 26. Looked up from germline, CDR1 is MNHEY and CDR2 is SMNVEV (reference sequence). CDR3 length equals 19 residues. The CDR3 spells CASNITTGLVYLLFGEQFF. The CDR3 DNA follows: TGTGCCAGCAATATAACAACGGGACTAGTCTATTTGTTGTTCGGTGAGCAGTTCTTC.

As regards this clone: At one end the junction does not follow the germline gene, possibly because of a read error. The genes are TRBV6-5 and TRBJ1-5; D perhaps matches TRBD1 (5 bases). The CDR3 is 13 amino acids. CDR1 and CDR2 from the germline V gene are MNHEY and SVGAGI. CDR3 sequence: CASTQVSTQPQHF. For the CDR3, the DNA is TGTGCCAGCACACAGGTTAGCACTCAGCCCCAGCATTTT.

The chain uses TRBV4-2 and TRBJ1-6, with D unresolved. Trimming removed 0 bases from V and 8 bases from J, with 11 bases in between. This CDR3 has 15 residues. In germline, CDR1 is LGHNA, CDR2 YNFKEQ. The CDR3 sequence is CASSQDEGPDSPLHF. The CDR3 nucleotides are TGTGCCAGCAGCCAAGATGAGGGCCCGGATTCACCCCTCCACTTT.

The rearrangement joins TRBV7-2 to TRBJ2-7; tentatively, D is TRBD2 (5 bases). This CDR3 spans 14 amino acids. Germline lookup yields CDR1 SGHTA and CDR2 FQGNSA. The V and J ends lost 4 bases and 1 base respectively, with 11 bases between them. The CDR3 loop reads CASSSNRGSYEQYF. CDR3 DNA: TGTGCCAGCAGCTCAAACCGGGGTTCCTACGAGCAGTACTTC.

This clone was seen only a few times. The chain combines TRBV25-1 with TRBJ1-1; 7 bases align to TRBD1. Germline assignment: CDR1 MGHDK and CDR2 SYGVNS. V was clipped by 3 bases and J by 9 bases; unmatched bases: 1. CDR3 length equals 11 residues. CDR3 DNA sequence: TGTGCCAGCAGTGAGGGACAGAAAGCTTTCTTT. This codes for CASSEGQKAFF.

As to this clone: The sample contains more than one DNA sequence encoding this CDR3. CDR3 protein: CASSYSLAGADTQYF. The DNA for the CDR3 is TGTGCCAGCAGTTACTCTCTAGCGGGAGCAGATACGCAGTATTTT. The V gene is TRBV6-2 or TRBV6-3, the J gene TRBJ2-3; 10 bases agree with TRBD2. Germline values: CDR1 MNHEY, CDR2 SVGEGT. The ends lost 0 bases at V and 4 bases at J; junction bases unmatched: 1. The CDR3 sequence is 15 residues long.

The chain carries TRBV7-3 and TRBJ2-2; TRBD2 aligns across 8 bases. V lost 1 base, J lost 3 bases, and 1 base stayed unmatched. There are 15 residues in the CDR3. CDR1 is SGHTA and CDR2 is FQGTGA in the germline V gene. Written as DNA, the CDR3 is TGTGCCAGCAGCTTAAGCGGGGGGCACACCGGGGAGCTGTTTTTT. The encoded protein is CASSLSGGHTGELFF.

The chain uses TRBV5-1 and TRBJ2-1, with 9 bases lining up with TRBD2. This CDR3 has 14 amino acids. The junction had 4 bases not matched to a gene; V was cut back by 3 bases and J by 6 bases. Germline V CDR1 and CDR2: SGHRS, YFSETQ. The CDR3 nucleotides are TGCGCCAGCAGCTCTGTAGCGGGAGTCAATGAGCAGTTCTTC. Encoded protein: CASSSVAGVNEQFF.

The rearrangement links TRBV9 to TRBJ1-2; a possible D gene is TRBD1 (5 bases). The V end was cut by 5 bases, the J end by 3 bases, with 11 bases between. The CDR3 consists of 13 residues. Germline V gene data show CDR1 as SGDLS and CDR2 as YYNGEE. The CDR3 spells CASRDEGDYGYTF. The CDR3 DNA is TGTGCCAGCAGGGACGAAGGGGACTATGGCTACACCTTC.

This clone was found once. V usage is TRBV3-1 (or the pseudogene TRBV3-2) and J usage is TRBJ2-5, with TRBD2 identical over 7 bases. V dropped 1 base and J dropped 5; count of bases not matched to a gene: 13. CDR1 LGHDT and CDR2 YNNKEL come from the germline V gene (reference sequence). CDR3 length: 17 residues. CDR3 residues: CASSQGNRAGVGETQYF. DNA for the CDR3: TGTGCCAGCAGCCAAGGGAACCGGGCGGGAGTTGGGGAGACCCAGTACTTC.

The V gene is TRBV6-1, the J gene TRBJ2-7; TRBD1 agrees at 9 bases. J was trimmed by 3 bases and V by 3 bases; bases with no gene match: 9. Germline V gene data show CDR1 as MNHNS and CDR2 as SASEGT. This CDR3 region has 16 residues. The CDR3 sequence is CASSETIPGQGYEQYF. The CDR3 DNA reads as TGTGCCAGCAGTGAGACTATTCCGGGACAGGGCTACGAGCAGTACTTC.

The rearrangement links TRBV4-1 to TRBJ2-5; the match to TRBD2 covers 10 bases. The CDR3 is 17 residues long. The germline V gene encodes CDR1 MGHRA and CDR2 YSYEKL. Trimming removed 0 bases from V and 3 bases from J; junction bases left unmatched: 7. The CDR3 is CASSQDLAGEWEETQYF. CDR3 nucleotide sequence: TGCGCCAGCAGCCAAGATCTAGCGGGAGAGTGGGAAGAGACCCAGTACTTC.

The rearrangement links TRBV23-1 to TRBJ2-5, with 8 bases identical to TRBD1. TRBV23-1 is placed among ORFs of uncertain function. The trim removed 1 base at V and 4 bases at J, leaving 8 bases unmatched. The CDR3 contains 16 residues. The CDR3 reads CASSQFSQGAGETQYF. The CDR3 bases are TGCGCCAGCAGTCAATTCAGCCAGGGGGCAGGAGAGACCCAGTACTTC.

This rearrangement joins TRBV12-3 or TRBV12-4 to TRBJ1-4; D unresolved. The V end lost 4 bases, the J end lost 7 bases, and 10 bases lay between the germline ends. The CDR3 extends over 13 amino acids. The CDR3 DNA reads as TGTGCCAGCAGTTACCGCCTCGGTGAAAAACTGTTTTTT. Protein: CASSYRLGEKLFF.

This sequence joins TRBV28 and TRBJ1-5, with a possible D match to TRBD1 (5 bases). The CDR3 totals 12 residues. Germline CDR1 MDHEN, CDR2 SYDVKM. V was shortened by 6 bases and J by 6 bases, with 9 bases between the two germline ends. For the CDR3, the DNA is TGTGCCAGCAGCCAGGGTCGTCAGCCCCAGCATTTT. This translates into CASSQGRQPQHF.

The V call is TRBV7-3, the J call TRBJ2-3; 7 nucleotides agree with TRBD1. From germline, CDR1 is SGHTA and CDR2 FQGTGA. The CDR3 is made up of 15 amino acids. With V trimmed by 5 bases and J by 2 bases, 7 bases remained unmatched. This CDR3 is CASSVQGQSTDTQYF. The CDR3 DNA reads TGTGCCAGCAGCGTACAGGGGCAATCCACAGATACGCAGTATTTT.

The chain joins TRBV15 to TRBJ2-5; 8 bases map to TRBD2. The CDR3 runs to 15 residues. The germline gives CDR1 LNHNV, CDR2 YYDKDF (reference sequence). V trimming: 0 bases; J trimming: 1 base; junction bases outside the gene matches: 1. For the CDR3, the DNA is TGTGCCACCAGCAGAGACGGGGGGGGCCAAGAGACCCAGTACTTC. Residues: CATSRDGGGQETQYF.

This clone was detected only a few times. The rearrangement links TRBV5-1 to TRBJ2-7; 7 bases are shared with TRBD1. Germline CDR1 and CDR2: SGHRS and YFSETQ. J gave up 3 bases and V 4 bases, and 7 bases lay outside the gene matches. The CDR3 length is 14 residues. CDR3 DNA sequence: TGCGCCAGCAGCGTCGGACAGGTGAACTACGAGCAGTACTTC. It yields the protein CASSVGQVNYEQYF.

This CDR3 reads CASSVGERGPDTQYF. The CDR3 DNA is TGTGCCAGCAGCGTAGGGGAGCGCGGGCCAGATACGCAGTATTTT. The rearrangement joins TRBV9 to TRBJ2-3; perhaps TRBD2 as D (5 bases). This CDR3 region has 15 residues. V was trimmed by 0 bases and J by 4 bases, leaving 12 bases between them. CDR1 is SGDLS, CDR2 YYNGEE, per germline.